This T cell receptor beta chain was documented in a study of cytomegalovirus exposure and HLA in healthy donors. On this clone itself: Its antigen is currently unknown.

Looked up from germline, CDR1 is WSHSY and CDR2 is SAAADI. V dropped 2 bases and J dropped 0; count of bases not matched to a gene: 9. The CDR3 length is 19 residues. Whole-study findings and limits: The study labeled 150 or so TCR beta chains cytomegalovirus-associated. Whilst most TCR sequences proved rare, a subset of public TCRs occurred across many donors.

Assay: immunoSEQ multiplex PCR; the TCRdb copy retains only in-frame clones and omits some. The sample records about 160,000 clones, 88% being singletons. The donors were part of the validation cohort of some 120 subjects. That cohort was separate from the first cohort, which comprised under 700 subjects. Input material: PBMCs. This receptor was taken from a man younger than 35 in good health and CMV-seronegative. V and J are TRBV10-2 and TRBJ2-6, with 8 bases identical to TRBD1. The CDR3 protein is CASSEQGQVSSSGANVLTF. The CDR3 DNA sequence: TGCGCCAGCAGTGAGCAGGGACAGGTCTCGAGCTCTGGGGCCAACGTCCTGACTTTC.